The source of this TCR beta chain is a study of CD8 T cells in ankylosing spondylitis. Findings and limits, study-wide: Among TCR beta sequences, a motif of fewer than 10 highly homologous variants appeared characteristic of ankylosing spondylitis blood. Researchers reportedly found disease-linked clones significantly enriched in matched ankylosing spondylitis synovial fluid.

With regard to this clonotype: Its antigen is not known.

The germline V gene encodes CDR1 DFQATT and CDR2 SNEGSKA (reference sequence). This CDR3 comprises 13 residues. V was clipped by 2 bases and J by 4 bases; unmatched bases: 2. TCRdb re-derived calls from the 5' RACE reads in MiXCR, one entry per CDR3 protein. The table lists about 230,000 distinct CDR3 sequences, around 8% of them singletons. What was sequenced was blood, either unsorted or a sorted T cell fraction (not recorded which). This receptor was taken from a female donor with ankylosing spondylitis or in good health (not recorded which). This sequence joins TRBV20-1 and TRBJ2-1, with 7 bases identical to TRBD2. The CDR3 sequence: CSARLAEYNEQFF. The CDR3 DNA follows: TGCAGTGCTAGACTAGCGGAGTACAATGAGCAGTTCTTC.